This entry lists 26 T cell receptor beta chains sequenced from one sample in a study of cytomegalovirus exposure and HLA in healthy donors. It was with 60 Vbeta and 13 Jbeta primers that the PCR ran. Using immunoSEQ multiplex PCR, the repertoire was profiled, and TCRdb retains in-frame clones only, with some absent. This repertoire shows some 110,000 clones, more than 75% found once; its top ten account for approximately 1.7%. Sequencing was done on a sample of PBMCs. The receptor source for this set is a woman aged 40 to 50 in good health and CMV-seronegative.

This rearrangement joins TRBV10-3 to TRBJ1-1; D may be TRBD1 (6 bases). V was shortened by 5 bases and J by 13 bases, with 17 bases between the two germline ends. CDR1 ENHRY and CDR2 SYGVKD come from the germline V gene. CDR3 length equals 12 residues. This CDR3 reads CAISQDSKRVFF. CDR3 DNA: TGTGCCATCAGTCAGGACAGTAAAAGGGTTTTCTTT.

The chain couples TRBV27 to TRBJ1-5, with 7 bases lining up with TRBD1. V shed 6 bases, J shed 0 bases, and the junction held 11 bases outside the gene matches. Germline V gene lookup returns CDR1 MNHEY and CDR2 SMNVEV (reference sequence). The CDR3 is 17 residues long. The CDR3: CASSATGIPYSNQPQHF. DNA for the CDR3: TGTGCCAGCAGCGCGACAGGGATCCCTTATAGCAATCAGCCCCAGCATTTT.

The chain employs TRBV14 and TRBJ1-2; D unresolved. The germline gives CDR1 SGHDN, CDR2 FVKESK. Trimming took 2 bases from V and 4 from J, leaving 8 bases between them. CDR3 size: 13 residues. CDR3 sequence (DNA): TGTGCCAGCAGCCAAACAGCGGCCTATGGCTACACCTTC. Translating gives CASSQTAAYGYTF.

J is TRBJ1-4 and V is TRBV28; tentative D call: TRBD1 (5 bases). CDR1 is MDHEN, CDR2 SYDVKM, per germline. The length of the CDR3 is 14 residues. Trimming took off 2 bases at V and 7 bases at J, with 11 bases between the two ends. The CDR3 DNA is TGTGCCAGCAGTTTAGGCCCCCAGGGTGAAAAACTGTTTTTT. This codes for CASSLGPQGEKLFF.

The V and J genes are TRBV7-2 and TRBJ2-3; 7 bases agree with TRBD2. The germline V gene encodes CDR1 SGHTA and CDR2 FQGNSA. The CDR3 runs 16 residues. The V and J ends lost 4 bases and 4 bases, in that order; junction bases with no gene match: 11. The CDR3 loop reads CASSSLIGGKADTQYF. The CDR3 nucleotides are TGTGCCAGCAGCTCCCTGATCGGGGGGAAGGCAGATACGCAGTATTTT.

This clone has more than one count but fewer than ten. This chain uses TRBV7-2 with TRBJ2-3, with 15 bases that match TRBD2. The germline V gene encodes CDR1 SGHTA and CDR2 FQGNSA. Trimming at V came to 3 bases and at J to 3 bases, leaving 4 bases not matched to a gene. The CDR3 has 17 amino acids. The DNA of the CDR3 is TGTGCCAGCAGCTTCGGGGGACTAGCGGGAGGTACAGATACGCAGTATTTT. Protein: CASSFGGLAGGTDTQYF.

This clone was seen just once. The chain joins TRBV19 to TRBJ1-1; 8 bases agree with TRBD1. Germline V lookup: CDR1 LNHDA, CDR2 SQIVND (reference sequence). V was pared by 1 base and J by 4 bases, with 11 bases of the junction left unmatched. The CDR3 loop spans 17 amino acids. CDR3 region: CASSIGRAGGGGTEAFF. The CDR3 region has the DNA TGTGCCAGTAGTATAGGACGGGCAGGGGGCGGCGGCACTGAAGCTTTCTTT.

A word on this clone: In the same sample, other DNA sequences code for this CDR3. J is TRBJ2-6 and V is TRBV6-1; TRBD2 is a possible D gene (6 bases). Trimming shortened V by 6 bases and J by 0 bases, and 9 bases separated the two germline ends. The germline V gene has CDR1 MNHNS and CDR2 SASEGT. CDR3 length: 15 residues. CDR3 region: CASRTGGSGANVLTF. In nucleotides, the CDR3 is TGTGCCAGCAGAACCGGGGGCTCTGGGGCCAACGTCCTGACTTTC.

A single count supports this clone. The chain recombines TRBV18 with TRBJ2-7; 10 bases are shared with TRBD1. Germline CDR1 and CDR2: KGHSH and LQKENI. This CDR3 contains 14 residues. Trimming removed 3 bases from V and 3 bases from J; junction bases left unmatched: 2. CDR3 protein: CASSPDRGFYEQYF. CDR3 DNA sequence: TGTGCCAGCTCACCGGACAGGGGGTTCTACGAGCAGTACTTC.

This clone was seen once. The chain employs TRBV27 and TRBJ2-1, with TRBD1 matching 8 bases. CDR1 is MNHEY and CDR2 is SMNVEV in the germline V gene (reference sequence). CDR3 length: 15 amino acids. V was clipped by 6 bases and J by 4 bases; unmatched bases: 8. In DNA, the CDR3 is TGTGCCAGCAGCTCCGGGACAGGAGGGTACAATGAGCAGTTCTTC. Its translation: CASSSGTGGYNEQFF.

The gene calls are TRBV6-5 and TRBJ1-4, with D hard to call. V gave up 7 bases and J gave up 5 bases, with 14 bases separating them. Germline assignment: CDR1 MNHEY and CDR2 SVGAGI. CDR3 length equals 14 residues. The CDR3 here is CASKRGSPNEKLFF. CDR3 in DNA: TGTGCCAGCAAAAGAGGATCTCCGAATGAAAAACTGTTTTTT.

V and J are TRBV7-3 and TRBJ1-4; TRBD1 agrees at 7 bases. CDR3 size: 14 residues. CDR1 and CDR2 from the germline V gene are SGHTA and FQGTGA. The V gene end was trimmed by 5 bases and the J gene end by 16 bases; junction bases not matched to a gene: 16. The CDR3 DNA is TGTGCCAGCAGCCTCCTACCCGAGGCCGGGACAGCGTTTTTT. This gives the protein CASSLLPEAGTAFF.

This clone was recorded a few times. The chain employs TRBV7-6 and TRBJ2-1, with TRBD2 matching over 8 bases. CDR3 length equals 12 residues. J gave up 13 bases and V 5 bases, and 7 bases lay outside the gene matches. The V gene's germline CDR1 is SGHVS and CDR2 FNYEAQ. CDR3 nucleotides: TGTGCCAGCAGCGCCCTGGGGACTAGACAGTTCTTC. Its protein product is CASSALGTRQFF.

The chain carries TRBV28 and TRBJ1-5, with TRBD1 identical over 8 bases. Germline CDR1 reads MDHEN; CDR2 reads SYDVKM. J was trimmed by 7 bases and V by 3 bases; bases with no gene match: 5. CDR3 length: 14 residues. CDR3 region: CASSLGTGSQPQHF. CDR3 sequence (DNA): TGTGCCAGCAGTTTGGGGACAGGCTCACAGCCCCAGCATTTT.

The chain uses TRBV19 and TRBJ1-2; 7 bases agree with TRBD1. The germline V gene encodes CDR1 LNHDA and CDR2 SQIVND (reference sequence). The CDR3 runs 17 residues. After removal of 2 bases from V and 1 base from J, the junction contained 10 bases not matched to a gene. The CDR3 protein is CASSIRATGQLNYGYTF. The CDR3 region has the DNA TGTGCCAGTAGTATACGGGCTACGGGACAGCTTAACTATGGCTACACCTTC.

A single count supports this clone. The CDR3 bases are TGCGCCAGCAGCGGCGTTCAGGGGGCGGGGGAGCAGTACTTC. This translates into CASSGVQGAGEQYF. This chain uses TRBV5-1 with TRBJ2-7, with 8 nucleotides matching TRBD1. V trimming: 4 bases; J trimming: 7 bases; junction bases outside the gene matches: 10. CDR3 length: 14 residues. CDR1 and CDR2 (germline): SGHRS, YFSETQ.

The V gene is TRBV18, the J gene TRBJ1-4, with 7 bases fitting TRBD1. CDR1 KGHSH and CDR2 LQKENI come from the germline V gene. J lost 1 base, V lost 5 bases, and 10 bases had no gene match. The CDR3 is 17 amino acids. CDR3 residues: CASSVTGSGRTNEKLFF. CDR3 sequence (DNA): TGTGCCAGCTCAGTGACAGGGAGCGGGCGAACTAATGAAAAACTGTTTTTT.

This chain connects TRBV7-9 to TRBJ2-7; D is undetermined. The V gene's germline CDR1 is SEHNR and CDR2 FQNEAQ (reference sequence). This CDR3 contains 13 residues. With 3 bases removed from V and 1 base from J, the gap between germline ends came to 7 bases. The DNA for the CDR3 is TGTGCCAGCAGCTTGGGCTTGTCCTACGAGCAGTACTTC. Residues: CASSLGLSYEQYF. Looking up the rest from reference TRBV7-9 and TRBJ2-7 gives the full variable domain: DTGVSQNPRHKITKRGQNVTFRCDPISEHNRLYWYRQTLGQGPEFLTYFQNEAQLEKSRLLSDRFSAERPKGSFSTLEIQRTEQGDSAMYLCASSLGLSYEQYFGPGTRLTVT.

J is TRBJ2-7 and V is TRBV11-3; TRBD2 agrees at 11 bases. The CDR3 sequence is 18 residues long. The J segment lost 0 bases and the V segment lost 5 bases, leaving 12 bases of the junction unmatched. In germline, CDR1 is SGHNT, CDR2 YENEEA. This CDR3 reads CASSPPNGTSGLSYEQYF. The CDR3 DNA follows: TGTGCCAGCAGCCCCCCAAACGGGACTAGCGGCCTCTCCTACGAGCAGTACTTC. The full variable domain, rest sourced from reference TRBV11-3 and TRBJ2-7, is EAGVVQSPRYKIIEKKQPVAFWCNPISGHNTLYWYLQNLGQGPELLIRYENEEAVDDSQLPKDRFSAERLKGVDSTLKIQPAELGDSAVYLCASSPPNGTSGLSYEQYFGPGTRLTVT.

The chain combines TRBV28 with TRBJ2-5; D might be TRBD2 (5 bases). The DNA end is a closer match to TRBJ2-7, so the J assignment may be wrong. Germline lookup yields CDR1 MDHEN and CDR2 SYDVKM. The CDR3 is 15 amino acids. CDR3 protein: CASSFRGQSSYEQYF. CDR3 nucleotides: TGTGCCAGCAGTTTCAGAGGGCAGTCTTCCTACGAGCAGTACTTC.

The chain is built from TRBV7-3 and TRBJ1-1, with a tentative D call TRBD1 (5 bases). Per the germline V gene, CDR1 is SGHTA and CDR2 is FQGTGA. This CDR3 is 15 amino acids long. Trimming removed 5 bases from V and 2 bases from J, with 15 bases in between. CDR3 amino acids: CASSATGLRNTEAFF. The CDR3 nucleotides read TGTGCCAGCAGCGCCACGGGACTCAGAAACACTGAAGCTTTCTTT.

This clone was found a few times. This sequence joins TRBV4-1 and TRBJ2-7, with a possible D match to TRBD2 (5 bases). Trimming pared 0 bases from V and 6 bases from J, leaving 6 bases between. The CDR3 has 12 residues. Germline-derived CDR1 and CDR2 are MGHRA and YSYEKL. CDR3 protein: CASSQDRGEQYF. In DNA, the CDR3 is TGCGCCAGCAGCCAAGATCGGGGCGAGCAGTACTTC.

Concerning this clone itself: This sample also contains other DNA sequences that code for the same CDR3. The genes are TRBV6-5 and TRBJ2-1, with 8 bases that match TRBD1. After removal of 0 bases from V and 5 bases from J, the junction contained 3 bases not matched to a gene. Germline V lookup: CDR1 MNHEY, CDR2 SVGAGI. This CDR3 spans 15 amino acids. The CDR3 is CASSYSTGANNEQFF. The DNA for the CDR3 is TGTGCCAGCAGTTACTCGACAGGGGCGAACAATGAGCAGTTCTTC.

The sample holds a few counts of this clone. The J gene is TRBJ2-7, the V gene TRBV4-3; weak D call: TRBD2 (6 bases). The V end lost 1 base, the J end lost 2 bases, and 9 bases lay between the germline ends. Per the germline V gene, CDR1 is LGHNA and CDR2 is YSLEER. The CDR3 sequence is 14 residues long. The CDR3 DNA sequence: TGCGCCAGCAGCCAAGGGAGGGGAGCCTACGAGCAGTACTTC. This codes for CASSQGRGAYEQYF.

The CDR3: CASSLGHGSYEQYF. In DNA, the CDR3 is TGTGCCAGCAGCTTGGGCCACGGTTCCTACGAGCAGTACTTC. V gene TRBV5-4 combines with J gene TRBJ2-5, with no clear D. The DNA end is more similar to TRBJ2-7, so the J call may be wrong. The CDR3 has 14 amino acids. Germline V CDR1 and CDR2: SGHNT, YYREEE (reference sequence).

In this sample, this clone turned up a few times. The chain joins TRBV25-1 to TRBJ1-5; D may be TRBD1 (6 bases). The germline V gene encodes CDR1 MGHDK and CDR2 SYGVNS. V was clipped by 5 bases and J by 1 base, with 6 bases between them. CDR3 size: 13 residues. CDR3 residues: CASSTGSNQPQHF. The CDR3 nucleotides read TGTGCCAGCAGTACAGGGAGCAATCAGCCCCAGCATTTT.